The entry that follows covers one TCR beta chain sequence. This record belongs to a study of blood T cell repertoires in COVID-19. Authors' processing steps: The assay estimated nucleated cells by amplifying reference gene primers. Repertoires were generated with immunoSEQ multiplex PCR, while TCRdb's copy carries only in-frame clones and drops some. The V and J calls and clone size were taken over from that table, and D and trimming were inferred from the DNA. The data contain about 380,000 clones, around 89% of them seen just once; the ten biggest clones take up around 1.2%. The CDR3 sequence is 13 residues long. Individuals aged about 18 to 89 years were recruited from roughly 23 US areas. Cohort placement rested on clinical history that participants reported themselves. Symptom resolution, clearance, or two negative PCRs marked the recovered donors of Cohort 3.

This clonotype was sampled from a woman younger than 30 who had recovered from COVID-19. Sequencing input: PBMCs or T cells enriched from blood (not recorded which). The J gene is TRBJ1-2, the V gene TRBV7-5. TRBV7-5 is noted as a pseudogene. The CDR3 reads CATEGFVDYGYTF. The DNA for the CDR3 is TGTGCCACGGAGGGGTTTGTCGACTATGGCTACACCTTC.